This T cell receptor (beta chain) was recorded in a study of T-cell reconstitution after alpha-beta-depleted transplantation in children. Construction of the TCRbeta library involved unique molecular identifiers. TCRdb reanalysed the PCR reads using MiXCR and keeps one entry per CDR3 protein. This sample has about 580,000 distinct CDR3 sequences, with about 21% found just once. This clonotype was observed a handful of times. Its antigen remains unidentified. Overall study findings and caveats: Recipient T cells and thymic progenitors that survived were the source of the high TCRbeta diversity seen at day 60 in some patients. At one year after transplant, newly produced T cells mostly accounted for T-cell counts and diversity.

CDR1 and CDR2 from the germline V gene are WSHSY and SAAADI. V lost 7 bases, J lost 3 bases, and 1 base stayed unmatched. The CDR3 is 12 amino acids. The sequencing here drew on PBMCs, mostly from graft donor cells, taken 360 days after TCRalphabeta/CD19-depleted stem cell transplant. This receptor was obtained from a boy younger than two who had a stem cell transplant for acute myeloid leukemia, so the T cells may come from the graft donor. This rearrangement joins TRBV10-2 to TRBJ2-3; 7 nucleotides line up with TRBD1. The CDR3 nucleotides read TGCGCCAGCACGGGACAGACAGATACGCAGTATTTT. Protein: CASTGQTDTQYF.